One T cell receptor beta chain is described in this entry. The CDR3 has 17 residues. Germline V CDR1 and CDR2: SGHRS, YFSETQ. The V end lost 6 bases, the J end lost 5 bases, and 23 bases lay between the germline ends. This specimen comes from a study of OX40 agonist ivuxolimab in advanced cancers. Study overall: Ivuxolimab is a fully human IgG2 antibody that activates OX40 (CD134).

Clones were read by immunoSEQ multiplex PCR, and TCRdb kept only the in-frame ones, dropping some. The sample records roughly 84,000 clones, about 84% being singletons. V usage is TRBV5-1 and J usage is TRBJ2-2, with D possibly matching TRBD2 (5 bases). The specimen comprised CD4+ or CD8+ T cells sorted from blood, sampled in a trial of the OX40 agonist ivuxolimab. The origin of this receptor is an adult with an advanced solid tumor such as melanoma, head and neck, liver or kidney cancer. The CDR3 loop reads CASKEAGVRVWTGELFF. As DNA, the CDR3 is TGCGCCAGCAAAGAAGCCGGGGTTCGGGTTTGGACCGGGGAGCTGTTTTTT. The full variable domain, its missing parts supplied by reference TRBV5-1 and TRBJ2-2, is KAGVTQTPRYLIKTRGQQVTLSCSPISGHRSVSWYQQTPGQGLQFLFEYFSETQRNKGNFPGRFSGRQFSNSRSEMNVSTLELGDSALYLCASKEAGVRVWTGELFFGEGSRLTVL.